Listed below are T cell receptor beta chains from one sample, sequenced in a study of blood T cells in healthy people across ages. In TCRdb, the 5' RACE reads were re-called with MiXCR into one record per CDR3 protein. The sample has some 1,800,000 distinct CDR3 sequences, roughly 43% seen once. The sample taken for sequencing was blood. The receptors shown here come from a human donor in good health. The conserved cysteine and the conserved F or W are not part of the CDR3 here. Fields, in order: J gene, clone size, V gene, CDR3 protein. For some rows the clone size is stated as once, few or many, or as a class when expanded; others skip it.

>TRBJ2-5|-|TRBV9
ASSVTVGRGPGETQY
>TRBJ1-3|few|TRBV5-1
ASSGSSGVTHSGNTIY
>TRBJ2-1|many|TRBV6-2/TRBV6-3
ASSVNNRRTGVYEQF
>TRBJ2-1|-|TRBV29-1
SVETILSGGNDEQF
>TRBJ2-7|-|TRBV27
ASTPSSGPVGYEQY
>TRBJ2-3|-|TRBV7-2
ASSSLLASGAEDTQY
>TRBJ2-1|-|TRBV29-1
SVVLGQLLYNEQF
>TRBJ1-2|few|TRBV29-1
SVLTGTTIYGYT
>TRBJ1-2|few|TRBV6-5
ASSYGLSRNYGYT
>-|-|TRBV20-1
SAKSYSSSSYNEQY
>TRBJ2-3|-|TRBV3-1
ASSQDGGGESTDTQY
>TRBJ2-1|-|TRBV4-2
ASSQNVQGAYNEQF
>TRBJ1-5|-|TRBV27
ASSYGKMGQPQH
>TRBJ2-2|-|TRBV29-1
SVQSYLNTGELF
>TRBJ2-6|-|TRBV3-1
ASSQMYREGANVLT
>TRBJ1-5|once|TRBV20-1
SASSPGTGTGNQPQH
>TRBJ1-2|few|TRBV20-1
SAFTGFDGYT
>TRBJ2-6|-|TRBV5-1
ASSSSSNLPGANVLT
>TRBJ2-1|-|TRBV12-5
VSGLIQGPYNEQF
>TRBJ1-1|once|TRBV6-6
ASSYVPDYTEAF
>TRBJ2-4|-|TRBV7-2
ASSSQGTLREQY
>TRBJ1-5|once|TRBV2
ASSGDRDSDQPQH
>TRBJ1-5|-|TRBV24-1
ATSDSGTGYQPQH